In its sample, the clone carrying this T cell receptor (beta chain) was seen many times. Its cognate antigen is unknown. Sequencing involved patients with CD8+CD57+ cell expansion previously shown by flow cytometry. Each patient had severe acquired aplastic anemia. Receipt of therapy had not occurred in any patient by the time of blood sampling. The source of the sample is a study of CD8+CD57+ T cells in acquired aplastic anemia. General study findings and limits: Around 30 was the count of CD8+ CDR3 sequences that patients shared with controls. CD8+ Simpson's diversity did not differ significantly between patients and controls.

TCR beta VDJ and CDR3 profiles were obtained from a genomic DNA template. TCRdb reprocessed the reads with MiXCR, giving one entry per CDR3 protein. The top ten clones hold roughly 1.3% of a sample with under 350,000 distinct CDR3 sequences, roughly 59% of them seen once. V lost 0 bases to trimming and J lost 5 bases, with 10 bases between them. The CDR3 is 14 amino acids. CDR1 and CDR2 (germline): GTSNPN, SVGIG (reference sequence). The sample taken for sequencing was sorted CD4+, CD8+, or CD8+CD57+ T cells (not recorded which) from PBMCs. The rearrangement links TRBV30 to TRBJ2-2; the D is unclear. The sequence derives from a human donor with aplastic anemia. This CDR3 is CAWSVYGPTGELFF. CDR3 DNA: TGTGCCTGGAGTGTTTATGGACCTACCGGGGAGCTGTTTTTT.